The clone carrying this T cell receptor beta chain has ten or more counts. This record comes from a study of molecular identifiers for immune sequencing clone quantification. TCRdb re-derived calls from the PCR reads in MiXCR, one entry per CDR3 protein. This table holds 400,000 to 600,000 distinct CDR3 sequences, around 23% found once. Sorted inputs of about 17,000 to 1,100,000 cells, with 10%, 30% or 50% RNA, yielded naive CD8 libraries. Looked up from germline, CDR1 is SGHTA and CDR2 is FQGNSA. V was clipped by 3 bases and J by 5 bases; unmatched bases: 1. The CDR3 consists of 13 residues. The sequence was collected from a human donor in good health. Some libraries in this study had Jurkat cell RNA spiked in. The chain uses TRBV7-2 and TRBJ2-7, with TRBD1 matching over 10 bases. The sequenced sample consisted of naive CD8+ T cells from blood, with Jurkat cell RNA spiked in. Subset specified: FACS-sorted CD8+CD4-CCR7+CD45RA+ naive T cells. The CDR3 is CASSFDRGHEQYF. CDR3 sequence (DNA): TGTGCCAGCAGCTTTGACAGGGGGCACGAGCAGTACTTC.